The present T cell receptor (beta chain) was sequenced within a study of CD8+ T cells in alopecia areata (dated by TCRdb to 2016 to 2019). Notes on the research overall: The treated patients took part in an open-label pilot trial in which moderate-to-severe alopecia areata was treated with oral tofacitinib at 5 to 10 mg twice daily. Clonality in the scalp was compared among normal scalp (n=4), patchy alopecia areata scalp (n=8), and alopecia totalis/universalis scalp (n=8). RNA was obtained with the PAXgene miRNA kit for fixed scalp, the miRNeasy kit for PBMCs, and the RNeasy kit for mouse skin. Tofacitinib was administered for 6 to 18 months, and 6 months of follow-up off drug were then conducted to assess delayed response and recurrence. On the human side, TCRbeta sequencing was run on scalp tissue and on sorted CD4+ and CD8+ peripheral blood T cells from healthy controls and from alopecia areata patients with either patchy or totalis/universalis disease. In both human patients and the C3H/HeJ mouse model, the study applied high-throughput TCRbeta sequencing to look at T cell clonal expansion in alopecia areata. Tofacitinib-treated patients had biopsies at baseline and at 4 and 24 weeks of treatment, with a later scalp biopsy in several patients. TCRbeta CDR3 regions were amplified by immunoSEQ multiplex PCR with 35 Vbeta forward and 13 Jbeta reverse primers.

Libraries were constructed by the immunoSEQ multiplex PCR assay. To provide template for TCR sequencing, every sample had RNA extracted and reverse transcribed into cDNA. SuperScript III was used for first-strand cDNA synthesis, primed with a 2:1 mix of oligo-dT and random hexamers. A synthetic immune receptor repertoire was used to assess amplification bias, and residual bias was removed computationally. The authors' analysis ran thus. Raw reads were preprocessed to remove errors, and CDR3 was defined by IMGT conventions from the conserved cysteine to phenylalanine. To get clonality, Shannon entropy was normalized by log2 of the number of productive unique TCRs and the result was subtracted from 1. Scalp TCRbeta sequences were cross-referenced with sorted blood CD4 and CD8 repertoires so that the CD4 or CD8 identity of scalp clones could be inferred. TCRdb provides this immuneACCESS table in a form limited to in-frame rearrangements. Some clones are lacking; in checked studies, under half of them reflect an unresolved V gene, and why the rest are absent is not known. V and J calls and clone size are copied from that table; D and trimming were computed from the DNA. The sample contains 150,000 or so clones, around 47% of them found a single time. The ten biggest clones cover around 6.8% of the sample.

Lesional scalp punch biopsies and peripheral blood were obtained from alopecia areata patients. PBMCs were isolated by density centrifugation and stained for CD3, CD4 and CD8, after which CD4+ and CD8+ T cells were sorted on a FACSAria. On this clone: Its binding antigen is unknown. No much larger clone is present one base from it, and per-base qualities are unavailable.

Trimming takes 4 bases off V and 3 bases off J; junction bases not matched to a gene: 4. The CDR1 and CDR2 encoded by the germline V gene are SGDLS and YYNGEE. The CDR3 goes from the cysteine to the phenylalanine over 15 residues. Just the 45-base CDR3 DNA is kept, in frame starting at base 1. What the research found in general, with its limitations: Compared with mice, TCR sequences shared between patients were less clear, possibly partly because of HLA diversity across the patient population. Unlike mouse skin, where gammadelta T cells dominate, normal human skin contains resident alphabeta T cells that get sequenced too, which complicates analysis of the scalp TCR repertoire. Compared with normal scalp, lesional scalp had higher clonality and more expanded CD8+ clones, particularly in alopecia totalis/universalis, a pattern that suggests antigenic drive.

Sequenced material: CD4+ T cells sorted from blood. This sequence originates from a human donor with alopecia areata. The V and J genes are TRBV9 and TRBJ1-2, with 12 middle bases fitting TRBD1. The DNA reads as follows: TGTGCCAGCAGCCCGCGGGACAGGGGGCACTATGGCTACACCTTC. This encodes CASSPRDRGHYGYTF.